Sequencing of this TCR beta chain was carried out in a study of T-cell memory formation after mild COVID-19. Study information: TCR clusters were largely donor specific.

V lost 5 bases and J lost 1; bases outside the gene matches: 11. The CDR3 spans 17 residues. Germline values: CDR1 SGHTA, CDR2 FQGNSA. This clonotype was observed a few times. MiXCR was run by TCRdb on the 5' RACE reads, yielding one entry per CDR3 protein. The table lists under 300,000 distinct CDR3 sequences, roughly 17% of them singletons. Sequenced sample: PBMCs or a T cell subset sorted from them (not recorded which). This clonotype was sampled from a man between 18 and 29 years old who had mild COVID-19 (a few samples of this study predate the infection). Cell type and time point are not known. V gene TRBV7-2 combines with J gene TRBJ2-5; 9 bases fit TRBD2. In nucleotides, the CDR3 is TGTGCCAGCAGCCCAGGTGGGGCAGCGGGGGGCCAAGAGACCCAGTACTTC. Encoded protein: CASSPGGAAGGQETQYF.